The T cell receptor beta chain under discussion was sequenced for a study of OX40 agonist ivuxolimab in advanced cancers. Findings of the study overall: Clonal expansion was among the lowest in partial responders at 0.1-3.0 mg/kg, especially CD8+. In a subset of nonresponders, normalized T-cell clonal expansion was also low.

Generated by immunoSEQ multiplex PCR, the TCRdb table keeps only in-frame clones and is missing some. Of about 79,000 clones in the sample, roughly 85% were seen once. Germline V lookup: CDR1 MNHNY, CDR2 SVGAGI (reference sequence). Trimming removed 5 bases from V and 0 bases from J, with 3 bases in between. The CDR3 length is 12 residues. A few counts support this clone. As yet, its antigen is unknown. If patients had autoimmune disease history or systemic immunosuppression, they were excluded. The chain has TRBV6-6 and TRBJ2-3; D unresolved. This clonotype was obtained from an adult with an advanced solid tumor such as melanoma, head and neck, liver or kidney cancer. Source: CD4+ or CD8+ T cells sorted from blood, taken in a trial of the OX40 agonist ivuxolimab. The CDR3 nucleotides are TGTGCCAGCAGTAGTAGCACAGATACGCAGTATTTT. This translates into CASSSSTDTQYF.